The clone carrying this T cell receptor (beta chain) appeared once. The antigen remains unidentified. Germline V gene data show CDR1 as KGHSH and CDR2 as LQKENI. V dropped 3 bases and J dropped 4; count of bases not matched to a gene: 9. The CDR3 covers 17 residues. Measured with immunoSEQ multiplex PCR; TCRdb has only the in-frame clones, and not every one. Found here are about 560,000 clones, just over 75% of them singletons; the top ten hold around 11%. These data come from a study of shared clonotypes between healthy human individuals. Findings and limits, study-wide: An effect of sequencing depth on clonotype sharing among donors was expected.

This chain joins TRBV18 and TRBJ2-5; 12 bases line up with TRBD2. Sequencing was carried out using PBMCs. This receptor was obtained from a woman aged 40 to 50 in good health. Some clones in this sample may be carry-over from other donors' samples. CDR3 loop: CASSPLAGGPVGETQYF. In nucleotides, the CDR3 is TGTGCCAGCTCACCTCTAGCGGGAGGGCCGGTTGGAGAGACCCAGTACTTC. Full variable domain (missing parts from reference TRBV18 and TRBJ2-5): NAGVMQNPRHLVRRRGQEARLRCSPMKGHSHVYWYRQLPEEGLKFMVYLQKENIIDESGMPKERFSAEFPKEGPSILRIQQVVRGDSAAYFCASSPLAGGPVGETQYFGPGTRLLVL.